The T cell receptor beta chain under discussion was sequenced for a study of OX40 agonist ivuxolimab in advanced cancers. Profiled with immunoSEQ multiplex PCR; TCRdb holds only in-frame clones, not every one. The sample includes 80,000 or so clones, approximately 89% of them seen just once. This clone showed up just once. Germline-derived CDR1 and CDR2 are SGHRS and YFSETQ. V gave up 4 bases and J gave up 4 bases; unmatched junction bases: 5. The CDR3 loop spans 16 amino acids. The sequences come from CD4+ or CD8+ T cells sorted from blood, collected in a trial of the OX40 agonist ivuxolimab. The receptor comes from an adult with an advanced solid tumor such as melanoma, head and neck, liver or kidney cancer. The gene calls are TRBV5-1 and TRBJ2-5; 15 bases align to TRBD2. This chain's CDR3 is CASSGPGLAGGETQYF. The CDR3 bases are TGCGCCAGCAGCGGACCGGGACTAGCGGGAGGAGAGACCCAGTACTTC. The whole variable domain, remainder taken from reference TRBV5-1 and TRBJ2-5, is KAGVTQTPRYLIKTRGQQVTLSCSPISGHRSVSWYQQTPGQGLQFLFEYFSETQRNKGNFPGRFSGRQFSNSRSEMNVSTLELGDSALYLCASSGPGLAGGETQYFGPGTRLLVL.